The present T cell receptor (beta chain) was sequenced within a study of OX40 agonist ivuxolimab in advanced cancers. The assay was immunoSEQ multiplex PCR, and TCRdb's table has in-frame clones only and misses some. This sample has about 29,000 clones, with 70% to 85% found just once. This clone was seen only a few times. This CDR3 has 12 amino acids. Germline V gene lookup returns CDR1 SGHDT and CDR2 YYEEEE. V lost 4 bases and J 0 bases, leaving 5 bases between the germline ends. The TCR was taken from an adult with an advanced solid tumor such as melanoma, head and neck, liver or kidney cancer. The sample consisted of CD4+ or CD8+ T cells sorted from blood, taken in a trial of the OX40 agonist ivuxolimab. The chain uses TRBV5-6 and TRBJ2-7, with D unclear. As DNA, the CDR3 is TGTGCCAGCAGCACGAGCTCCTACGAGCAGTACTTC. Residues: CASSTSSYEQYF.